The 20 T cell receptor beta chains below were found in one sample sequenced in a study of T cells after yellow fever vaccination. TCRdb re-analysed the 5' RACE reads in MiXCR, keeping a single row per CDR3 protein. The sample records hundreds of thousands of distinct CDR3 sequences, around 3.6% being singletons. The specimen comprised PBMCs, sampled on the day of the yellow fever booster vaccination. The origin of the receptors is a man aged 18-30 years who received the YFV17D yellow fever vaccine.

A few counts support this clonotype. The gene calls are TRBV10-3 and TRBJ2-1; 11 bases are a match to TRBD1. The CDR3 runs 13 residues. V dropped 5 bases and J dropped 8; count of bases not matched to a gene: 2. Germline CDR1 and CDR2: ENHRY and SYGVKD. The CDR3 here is CAISPGQGDEQFF. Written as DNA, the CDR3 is TGTGCCATCAGTCCGGGACAGGGGGATGAGCAGTTCTTC.

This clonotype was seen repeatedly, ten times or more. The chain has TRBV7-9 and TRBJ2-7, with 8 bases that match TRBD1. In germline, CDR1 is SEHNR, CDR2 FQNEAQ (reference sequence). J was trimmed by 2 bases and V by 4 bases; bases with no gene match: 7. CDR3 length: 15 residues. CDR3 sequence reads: CASSSGQGKPYEQYV. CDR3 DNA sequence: TGTGCCAGCAGCTCCGGACAGGGAAAACCCTACGAGCAGTACGTC.

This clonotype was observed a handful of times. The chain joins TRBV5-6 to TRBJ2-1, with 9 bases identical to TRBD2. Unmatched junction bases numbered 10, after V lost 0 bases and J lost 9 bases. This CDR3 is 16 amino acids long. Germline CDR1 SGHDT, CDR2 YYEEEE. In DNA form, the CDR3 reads TGTGCCAGCAGCTTGGCGGGACTAGCTGGGTTGGGTGAGCAGTTCTTC. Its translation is CASSLAGLAGLGEQFF.

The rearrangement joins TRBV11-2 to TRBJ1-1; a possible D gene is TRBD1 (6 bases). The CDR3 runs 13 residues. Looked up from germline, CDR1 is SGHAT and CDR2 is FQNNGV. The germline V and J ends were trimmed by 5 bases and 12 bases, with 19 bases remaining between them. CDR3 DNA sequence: TGTGCCAGCAGCAATGTGGGGGCCCCCCTACCTTTCTTT. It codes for CASSNVGAPLPFF.

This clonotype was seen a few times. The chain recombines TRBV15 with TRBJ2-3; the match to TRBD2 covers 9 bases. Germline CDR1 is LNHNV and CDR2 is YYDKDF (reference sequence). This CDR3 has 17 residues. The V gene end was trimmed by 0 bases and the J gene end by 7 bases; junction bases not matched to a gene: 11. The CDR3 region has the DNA TGTGCCACCAGCAGAGATCTGGGGCGGGGGGGCCTGAATACGCAGTATTTT. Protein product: CATSRDLGRGGLNTQYF.

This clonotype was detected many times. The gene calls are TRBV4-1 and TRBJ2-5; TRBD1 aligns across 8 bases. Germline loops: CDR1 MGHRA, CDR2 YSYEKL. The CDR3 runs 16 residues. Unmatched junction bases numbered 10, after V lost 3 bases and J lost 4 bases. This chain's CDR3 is CASSQGAQGVGETQYF. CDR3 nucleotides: TGCGCCAGCAGCCAGGGAGCACAGGGGGTCGGAGAGACCCAGTACTTC.

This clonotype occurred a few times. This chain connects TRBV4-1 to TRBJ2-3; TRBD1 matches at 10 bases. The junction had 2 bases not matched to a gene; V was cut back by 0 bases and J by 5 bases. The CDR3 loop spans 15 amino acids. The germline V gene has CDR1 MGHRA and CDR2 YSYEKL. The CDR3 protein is CASSQDDRGRDTQYF. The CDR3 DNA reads TGCGCCAGCAGCCAAGATGACAGGGGGCGAGATACGCAGTATTTT.

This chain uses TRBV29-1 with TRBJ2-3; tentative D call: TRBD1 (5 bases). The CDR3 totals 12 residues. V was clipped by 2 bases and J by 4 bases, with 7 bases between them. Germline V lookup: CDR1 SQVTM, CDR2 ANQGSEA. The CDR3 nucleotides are TGCAGCGTTGAAAGGGGCGCAGATACGCAGTATTTT. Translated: CSVERGADTQYF.

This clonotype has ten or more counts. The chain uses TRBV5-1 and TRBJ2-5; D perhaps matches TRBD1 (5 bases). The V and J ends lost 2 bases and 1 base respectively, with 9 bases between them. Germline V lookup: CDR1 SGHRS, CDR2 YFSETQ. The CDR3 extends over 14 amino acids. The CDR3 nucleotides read TGCGCCAGCAGCTTCGAAAGGGGCCAAGAGACCCAGTACTTC. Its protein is CASSFERGQETQYF. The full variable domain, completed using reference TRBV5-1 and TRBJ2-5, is KAGVTQTPRYLIKTRGQQVTLSCSPISGHRSVSWYQQTPGQGLQFLFEYFSETQRNKGNFPGRFSGRQFSNSRSEMNVSTLELGDSALYLCASSFERGQETQYFGPGTRLLVL.

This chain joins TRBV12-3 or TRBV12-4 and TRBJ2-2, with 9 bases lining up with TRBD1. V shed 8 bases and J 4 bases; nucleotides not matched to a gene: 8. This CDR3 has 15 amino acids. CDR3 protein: CASRKLGQGTGELFF. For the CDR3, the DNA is TGTGCCAGCCGGAAATTGGGACAGGGCACCGGGGAGCTGTTTTTT.

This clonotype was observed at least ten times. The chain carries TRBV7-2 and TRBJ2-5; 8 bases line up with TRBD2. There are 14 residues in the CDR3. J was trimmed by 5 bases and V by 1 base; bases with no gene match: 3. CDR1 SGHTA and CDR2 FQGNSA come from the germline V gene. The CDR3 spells CASSLGLARETQYF. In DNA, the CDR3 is TGTGCCAGCAGCTTAGGACTAGCGAGGGAGACCCAGTACTTC.

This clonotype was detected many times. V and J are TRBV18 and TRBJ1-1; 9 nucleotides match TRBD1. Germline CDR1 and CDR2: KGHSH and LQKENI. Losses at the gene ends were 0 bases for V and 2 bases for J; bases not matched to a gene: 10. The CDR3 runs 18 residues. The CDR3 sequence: CASSPPIGQGTINTEAFF. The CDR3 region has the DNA TGTGCCAGCTCACCACCGATAGGACAGGGGACGATCAACACTGAAGCTTTCTTT.

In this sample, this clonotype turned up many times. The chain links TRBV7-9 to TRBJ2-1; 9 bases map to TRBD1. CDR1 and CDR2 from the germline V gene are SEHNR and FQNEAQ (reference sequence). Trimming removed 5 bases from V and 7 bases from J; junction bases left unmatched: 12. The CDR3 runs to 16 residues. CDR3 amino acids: CASSPRPGQGRNEQFF. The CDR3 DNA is TGTGCCAGCAGCCCCCGGCCTGGACAGGGGAGGAATGAGCAGTTCTTC.

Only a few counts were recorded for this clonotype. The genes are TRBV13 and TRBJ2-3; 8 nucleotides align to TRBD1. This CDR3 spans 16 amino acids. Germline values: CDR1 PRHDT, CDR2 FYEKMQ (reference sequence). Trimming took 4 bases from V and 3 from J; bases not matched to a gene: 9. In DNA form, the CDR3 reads TGTGCCAGCAGCTCCAAGACAGGGGTTACGACAGATACGCAGTATTTT. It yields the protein CASSSKTGVTTDTQYF.

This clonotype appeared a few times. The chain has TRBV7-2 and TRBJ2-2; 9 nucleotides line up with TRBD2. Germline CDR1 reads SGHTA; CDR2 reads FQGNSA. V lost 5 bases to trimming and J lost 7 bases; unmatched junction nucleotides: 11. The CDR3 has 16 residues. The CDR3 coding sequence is TGTGCCAGCAGCCCTCCTCGCGGGGGGGCCCACGGGGAGCTGTTTTTT. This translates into CASSPPRGGAHGELFF.

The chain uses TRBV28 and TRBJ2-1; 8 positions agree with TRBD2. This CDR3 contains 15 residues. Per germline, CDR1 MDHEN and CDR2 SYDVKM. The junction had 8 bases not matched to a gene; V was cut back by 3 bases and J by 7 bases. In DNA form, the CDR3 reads TGTGCCAGCAGTTTCATGCCTAGCGGGTGGAATGAGCAGTTCTTC. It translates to CASSFMPSGWNEQFF.

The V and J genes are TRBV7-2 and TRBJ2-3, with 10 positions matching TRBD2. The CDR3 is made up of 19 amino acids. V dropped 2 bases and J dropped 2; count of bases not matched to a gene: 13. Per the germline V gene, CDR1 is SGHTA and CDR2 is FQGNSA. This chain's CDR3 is CASSLLGLAGAYVTDTQYF. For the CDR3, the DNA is TGTGCCAGCAGCTTATTAGGGCTAGCGGGGGCCTATGTCACAGATACGCAGTATTTT.

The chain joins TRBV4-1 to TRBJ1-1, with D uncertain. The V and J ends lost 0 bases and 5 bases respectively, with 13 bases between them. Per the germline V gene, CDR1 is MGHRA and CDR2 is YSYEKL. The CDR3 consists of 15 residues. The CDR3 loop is CASSQEERVRTEAFF. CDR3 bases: TGCGCCAGCAGCCAAGAGGAAAGGGTTCGGACTGAAGCTTTCTTT.

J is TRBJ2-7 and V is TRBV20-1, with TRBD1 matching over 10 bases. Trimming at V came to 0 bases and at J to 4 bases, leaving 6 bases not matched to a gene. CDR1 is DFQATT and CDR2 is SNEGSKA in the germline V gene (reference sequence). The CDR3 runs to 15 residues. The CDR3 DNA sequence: TGCAGTGCTAGAGATGAGGGACAGGGGCATTACGAGCAGTACGTC. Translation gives CSARDEGQGHYEQYV.

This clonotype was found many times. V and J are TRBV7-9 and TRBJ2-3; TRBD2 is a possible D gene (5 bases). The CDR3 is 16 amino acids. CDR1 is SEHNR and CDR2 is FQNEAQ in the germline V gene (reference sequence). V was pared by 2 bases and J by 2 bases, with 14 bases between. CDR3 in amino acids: CASSLRPPGYTDTQYF. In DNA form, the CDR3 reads TGTGCCAGCAGCTTACGCCCCCCGGGGTACACAGATACGCAGTATTTT. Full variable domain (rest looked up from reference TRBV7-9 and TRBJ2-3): DTGVSQNPRHKITKRGQNVTFRCDPISEHNRLYWYRQTLGQGPEFLTYFQNEAQLEKSRLLSDRFSAERPKGSFSTLEIQRTEQGDSAMYLCASSLRPPGYTDTQYFGPGTRLTVL.